What follows is one TCR beta chain and its context. Its antigen is not identified. This record belongs to a study of CD8 T cell repertoires and HIV-1 epitope variants. Study context: Each of Twenty-five Gag and Nef epitope peptides stimulated a separate culture. The baseline condition was 1M T cells left uncultured. Cultures ran around nine days, with IL-2, IL-7 and IL-15 added on days 3 and 7. Control wells had CMV/EBV/flu peptides, negative Ebola AY9, or no peptide.

The CDR3 has 12 residues. The V gene's germline CDR1 is SEHNR and CDR2 FQNEAQ (reference sequence). V shed 1 base and J shed 2 bases, with 2 bases lying between them. Profiling relied on immunoSEQ multiplex PCR, and the TCRdb table lists in-frame clones only, not all of them. The table includes roughly 7,000 clones, around 65% detected once. The clonotype comes from a male donor with HIV. The J gene is TRBJ1-1, the V gene TRBV7-9; no clear D gene. Material for sequencing was cultured CD8+ T cells derived from PBMCs. CDR3 sequence: CASSLDNTEAFF. CDR3 nucleotides: TGTGCCAGCAGCTTAGATAACACTGAAGCTTTCTTT.